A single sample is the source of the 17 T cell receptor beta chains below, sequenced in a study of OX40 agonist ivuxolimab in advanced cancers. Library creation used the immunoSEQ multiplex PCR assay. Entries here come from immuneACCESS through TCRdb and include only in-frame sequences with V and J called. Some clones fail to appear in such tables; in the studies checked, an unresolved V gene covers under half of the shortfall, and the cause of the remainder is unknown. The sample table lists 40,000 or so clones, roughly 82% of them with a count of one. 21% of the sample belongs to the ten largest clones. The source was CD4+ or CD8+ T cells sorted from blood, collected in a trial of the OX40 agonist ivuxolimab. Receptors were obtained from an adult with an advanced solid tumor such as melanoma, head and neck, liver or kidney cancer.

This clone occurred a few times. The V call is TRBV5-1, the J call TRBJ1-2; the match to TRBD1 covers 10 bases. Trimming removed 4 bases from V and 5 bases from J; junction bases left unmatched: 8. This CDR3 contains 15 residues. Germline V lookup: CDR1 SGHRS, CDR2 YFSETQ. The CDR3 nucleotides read TGCGCCAGCAGCCTTGCGGCGGGACAGGGGTATGGCTACACCTTC. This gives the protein CASSLAAGQGYGYTF.

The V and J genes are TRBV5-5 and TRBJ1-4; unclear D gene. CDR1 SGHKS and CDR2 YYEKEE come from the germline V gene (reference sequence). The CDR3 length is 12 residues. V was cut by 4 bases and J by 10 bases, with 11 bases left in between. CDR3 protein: CASSVGEGKLFF. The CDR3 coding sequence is TGTGCCAGCAGCGTTGGGGAGGGAAAACTGTTTTTT.

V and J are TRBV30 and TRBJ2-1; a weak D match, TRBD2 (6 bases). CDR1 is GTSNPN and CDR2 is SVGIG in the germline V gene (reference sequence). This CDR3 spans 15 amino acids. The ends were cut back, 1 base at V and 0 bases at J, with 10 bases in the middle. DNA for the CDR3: TGTGCCTGGAGTGGGGGGGTTAGCTCCTACAATGAGCAGTTCTTC. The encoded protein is CAWSGGVSSYNEQFF. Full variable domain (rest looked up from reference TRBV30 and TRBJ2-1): SQTIHQWPATLVQPVGSPLSLECTVEGTSNPNLYWYRQAAGRGLQLLFYSVGIGQISSEVPQNLSASRPQDRQFILSSKKLLLSDSGFYLCAWSGGVSSYNEQFFGPGTRLTVL.

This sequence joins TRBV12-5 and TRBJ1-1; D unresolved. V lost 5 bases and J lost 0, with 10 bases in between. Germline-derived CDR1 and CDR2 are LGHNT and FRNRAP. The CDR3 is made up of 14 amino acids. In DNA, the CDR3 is TGTGCTAGTGGTCCGAACGACATGAACACTGAAGCTTTCTTT. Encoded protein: CASGPNDMNTEAFF. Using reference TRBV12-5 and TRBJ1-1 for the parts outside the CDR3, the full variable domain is DARVTQTPRHKVTEMGQEVTMRCQPILGHNTVFWYRQTMMQGLELLAYFRNRAPLDDSGMPKDRFSAEMPDATLATLKIQPSEPRDSAVYFCASGPNDMNTEAFFGQGTRLTVV.

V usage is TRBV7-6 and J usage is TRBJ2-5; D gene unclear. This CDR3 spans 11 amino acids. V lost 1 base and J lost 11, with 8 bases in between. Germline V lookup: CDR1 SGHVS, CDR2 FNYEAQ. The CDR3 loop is CASSLGNEQYF. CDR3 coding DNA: TGTGCCAGCAGCTTAGGAAATGAGCAGTACTTC.

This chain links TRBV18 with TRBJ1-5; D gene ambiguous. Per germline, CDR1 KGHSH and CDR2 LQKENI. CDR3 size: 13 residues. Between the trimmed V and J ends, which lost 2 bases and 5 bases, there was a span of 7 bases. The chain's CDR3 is CASSPGEDQPQHF. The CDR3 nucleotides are TGTGCCAGCTCACCAGGGGAGGATCAGCCCCAGCATTTT.

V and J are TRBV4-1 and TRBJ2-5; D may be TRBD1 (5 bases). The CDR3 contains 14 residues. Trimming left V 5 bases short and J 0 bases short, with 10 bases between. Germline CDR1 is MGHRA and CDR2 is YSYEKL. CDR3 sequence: CASSDPGYQETQYF. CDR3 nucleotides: TGCGCCAGCAGCGACCCAGGGTACCAAGAGACCCAGTACTTC.

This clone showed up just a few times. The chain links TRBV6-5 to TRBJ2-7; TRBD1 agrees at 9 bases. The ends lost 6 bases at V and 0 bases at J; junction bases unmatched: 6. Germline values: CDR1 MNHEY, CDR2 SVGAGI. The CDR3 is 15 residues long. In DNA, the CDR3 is TGTGCCAGCAGAAACGGACAGGGGACCTCCTACGAGCAGTACTTC. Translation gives CASRNGQGTSYEQYF.

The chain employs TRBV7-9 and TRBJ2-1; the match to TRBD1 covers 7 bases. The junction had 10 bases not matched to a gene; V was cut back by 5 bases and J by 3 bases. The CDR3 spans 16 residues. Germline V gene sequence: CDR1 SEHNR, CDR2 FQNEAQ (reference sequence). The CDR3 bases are TGTGCCAGCAGCCCGCAGACAGGGAAAAACTACAATGAGCAGTTCTTC. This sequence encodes CASSPQTGKNYNEQFF.

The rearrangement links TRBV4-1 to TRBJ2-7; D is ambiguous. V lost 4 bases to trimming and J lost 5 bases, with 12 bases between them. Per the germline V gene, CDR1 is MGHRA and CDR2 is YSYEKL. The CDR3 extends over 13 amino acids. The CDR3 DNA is TGCGCCAGCAGCCGGGGAAATTGGGACGAGCAGTACTTC. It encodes CASSRGNWDEQYF.

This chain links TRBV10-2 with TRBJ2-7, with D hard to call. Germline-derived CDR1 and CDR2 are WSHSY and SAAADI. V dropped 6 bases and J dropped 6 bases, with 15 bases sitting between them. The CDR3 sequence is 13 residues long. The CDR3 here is CASRYSQALEQYF. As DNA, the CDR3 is TGCGCCAGCAGGTACTCCCAGGCCCTCGAGCAGTACTTC.

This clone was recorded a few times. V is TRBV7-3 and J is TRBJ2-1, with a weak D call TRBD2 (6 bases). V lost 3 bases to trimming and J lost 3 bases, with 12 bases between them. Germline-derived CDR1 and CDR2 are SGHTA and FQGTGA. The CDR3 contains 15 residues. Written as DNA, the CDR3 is TGTGCCAGCAGCTTGGAGGGAGAAAGCTACAATGAGCAGTTCTTC. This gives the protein CASSLEGESYNEQFF. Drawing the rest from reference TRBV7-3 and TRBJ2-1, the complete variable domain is GAGVSQTPSNKVTEKGKYVELRCDPISGHTALYWYRQSLGQGPEFLIYFQGTGAADDSGLPNDRFFAVRPEGSVSTLKIQRTERGDSAVYLCASSLEGESYNEQFFGPGTRLTVL.

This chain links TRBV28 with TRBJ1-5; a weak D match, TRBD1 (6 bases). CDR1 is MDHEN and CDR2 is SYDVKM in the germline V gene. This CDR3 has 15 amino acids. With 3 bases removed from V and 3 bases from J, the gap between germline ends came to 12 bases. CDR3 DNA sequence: TGTGCCAGCAGTTTTCCCCGACAGGACAATCAGCCCCAGCATTTT. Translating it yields CASSFPRQDNQPQHF.

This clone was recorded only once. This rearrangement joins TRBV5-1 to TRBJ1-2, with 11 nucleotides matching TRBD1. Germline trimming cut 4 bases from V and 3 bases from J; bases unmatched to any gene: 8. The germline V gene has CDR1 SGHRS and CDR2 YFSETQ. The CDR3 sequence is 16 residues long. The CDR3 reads CASSRAPGQGDYGYTF. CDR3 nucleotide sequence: TGCGCCAGCAGCCGGGCTCCGGGACAGGGGGACTATGGCTACACCTTC. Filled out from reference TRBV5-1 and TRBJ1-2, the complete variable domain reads KAGVTQTPRYLIKTRGQQVTLSCSPISGHRSVSWYQQTPGQGLQFLFEYFSETQRNKGNFPGRFSGRQFSNSRSEMNVSTLELGDSALYLCASSRAPGQGDYGYTFGSGTRLTVV.

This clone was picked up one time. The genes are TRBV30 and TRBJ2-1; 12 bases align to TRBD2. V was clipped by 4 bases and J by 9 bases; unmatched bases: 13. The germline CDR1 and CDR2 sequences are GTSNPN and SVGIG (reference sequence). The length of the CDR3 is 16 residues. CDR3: CAWNIPSSGGGSEQFF. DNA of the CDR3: TGTGCCTGGAACATCCCGTCTAGCGGGGGGGGCTCTGAGCAGTTCTTC.

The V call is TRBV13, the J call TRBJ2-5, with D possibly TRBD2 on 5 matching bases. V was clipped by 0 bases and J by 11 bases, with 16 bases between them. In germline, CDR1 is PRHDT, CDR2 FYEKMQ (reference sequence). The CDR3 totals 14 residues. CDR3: CASSLGAGTWEQYF. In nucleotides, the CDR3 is TGTGCCAGCAGCTTAGGAGCAGGAACATGGGAGCAGTACTTC.

CDR3 sequence: CASEGEEGSPLHF. The CDR3 nucleotides read TGTGCCAGCGAAGGGGAAGAGGGTTCACCCCTCCACTTT. The J gene is TRBJ1-6, the V gene TRBV6-6, with D perhaps TRBD1 (5 bases). CDR1 is MNHNY and CDR2 is SVGAGI in the germline V gene (reference sequence). Deletions cut 8 bases from V and 9 bases from J, with 14 bases between. The CDR3 totals 13 residues.